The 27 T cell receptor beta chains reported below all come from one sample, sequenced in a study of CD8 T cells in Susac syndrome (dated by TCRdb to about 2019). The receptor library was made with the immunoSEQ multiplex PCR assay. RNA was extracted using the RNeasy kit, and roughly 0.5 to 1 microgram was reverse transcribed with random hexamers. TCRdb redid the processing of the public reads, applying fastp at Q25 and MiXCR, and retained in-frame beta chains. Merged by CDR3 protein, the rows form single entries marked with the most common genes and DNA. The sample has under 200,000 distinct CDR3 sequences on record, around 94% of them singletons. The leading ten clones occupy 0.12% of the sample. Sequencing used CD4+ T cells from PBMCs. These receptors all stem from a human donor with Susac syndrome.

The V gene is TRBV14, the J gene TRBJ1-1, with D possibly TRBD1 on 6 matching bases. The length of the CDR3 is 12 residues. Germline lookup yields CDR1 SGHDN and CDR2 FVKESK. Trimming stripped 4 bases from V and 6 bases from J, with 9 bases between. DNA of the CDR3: TGTGCCAGCAGCCGCCGGACAGCTGAAGCTTTCTTT. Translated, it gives CASSRRTAEAFF.

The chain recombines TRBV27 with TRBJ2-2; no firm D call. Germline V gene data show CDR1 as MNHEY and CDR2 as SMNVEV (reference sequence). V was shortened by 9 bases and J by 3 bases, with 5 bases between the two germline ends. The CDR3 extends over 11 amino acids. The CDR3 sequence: CASGDTGELFF. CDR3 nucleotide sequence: TGTGCCAGTGGGGACACCGGGGAGCTGTTTTTT.

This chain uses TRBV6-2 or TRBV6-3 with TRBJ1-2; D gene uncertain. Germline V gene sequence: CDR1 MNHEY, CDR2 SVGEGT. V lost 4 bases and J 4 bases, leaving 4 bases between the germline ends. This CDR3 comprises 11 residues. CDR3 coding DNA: TGTGCCAGCAGTTCGTTCTATGGCTACACCTTC. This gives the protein CASSSFYGYTF.

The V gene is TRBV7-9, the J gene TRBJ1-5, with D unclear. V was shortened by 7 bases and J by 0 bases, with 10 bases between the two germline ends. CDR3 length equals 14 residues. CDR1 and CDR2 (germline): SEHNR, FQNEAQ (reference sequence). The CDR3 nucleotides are TGTGCCAGCACCACGGGTGTTAGCAATCAGCCCCAGCATTTT. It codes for CASTTGVSNQPQHF.

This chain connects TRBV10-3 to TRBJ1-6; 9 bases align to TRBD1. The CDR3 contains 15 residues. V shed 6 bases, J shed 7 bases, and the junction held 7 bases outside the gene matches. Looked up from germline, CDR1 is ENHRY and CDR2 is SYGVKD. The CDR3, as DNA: TGTGCCATCAGCGAGCGACAGGGGGGGAATTCACCCCTCCACTTT. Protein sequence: CAISERQGGNSPLHF.

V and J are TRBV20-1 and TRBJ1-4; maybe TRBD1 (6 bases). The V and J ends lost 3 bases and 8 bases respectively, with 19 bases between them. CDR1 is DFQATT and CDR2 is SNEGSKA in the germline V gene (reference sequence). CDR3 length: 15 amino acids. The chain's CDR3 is CSASPLQGTVEKLFF. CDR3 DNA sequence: TGCAGTGCTAGCCCCCTACAGGGTACGGTCGAAAAACTGTTTTTT.

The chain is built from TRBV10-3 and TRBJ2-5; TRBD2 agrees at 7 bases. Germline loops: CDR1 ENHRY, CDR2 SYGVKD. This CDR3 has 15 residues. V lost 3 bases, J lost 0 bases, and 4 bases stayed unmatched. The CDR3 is CAISDAGVHQETQYF. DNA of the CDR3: TGTGCCATCAGTGACGCGGGGGTCCACCAAGAGACCCAGTACTTC.

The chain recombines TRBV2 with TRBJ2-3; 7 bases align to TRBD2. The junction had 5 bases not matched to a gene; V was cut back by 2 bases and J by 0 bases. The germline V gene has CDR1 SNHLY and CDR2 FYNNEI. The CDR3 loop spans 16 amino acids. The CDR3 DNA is TGTGCCAGCAGTGAAAAAGCGGGGAGGAGCACAGATACGCAGTATTTT. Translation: CASSEKAGRSTDTQYF.

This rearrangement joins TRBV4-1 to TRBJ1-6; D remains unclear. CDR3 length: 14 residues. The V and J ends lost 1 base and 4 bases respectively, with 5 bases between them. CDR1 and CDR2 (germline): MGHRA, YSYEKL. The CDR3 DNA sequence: TGCGCCAGCAGCCAAGGTCCGTATAATTCACCCCTCCACTTT. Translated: CASSQGPYNSPLHF.

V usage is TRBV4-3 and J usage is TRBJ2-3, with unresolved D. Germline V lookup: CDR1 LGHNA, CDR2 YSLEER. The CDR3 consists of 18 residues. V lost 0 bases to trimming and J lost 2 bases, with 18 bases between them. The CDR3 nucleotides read TGCGCCAGCAGCCAAGATACCTATCCCGACGGTGCCACAGATACGCAGTATTTT. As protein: CASSQDTYPDGATDTQYF.

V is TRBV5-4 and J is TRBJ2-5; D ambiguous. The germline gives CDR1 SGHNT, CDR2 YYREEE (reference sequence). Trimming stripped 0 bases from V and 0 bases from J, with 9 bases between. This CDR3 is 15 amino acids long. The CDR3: CASSLGLEYQETQYF. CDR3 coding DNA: TGTGCCAGCAGCTTGGGACTTGAGTACCAAGAGACCCAGTACTTC.

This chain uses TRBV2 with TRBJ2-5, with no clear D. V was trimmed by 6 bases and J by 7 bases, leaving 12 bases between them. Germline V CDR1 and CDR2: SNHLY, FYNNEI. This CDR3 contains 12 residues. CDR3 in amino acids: CASSYRPGTQYF. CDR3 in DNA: TGTGCCAGCAGCTACCGACCCGGGACCCAGTACTTC.

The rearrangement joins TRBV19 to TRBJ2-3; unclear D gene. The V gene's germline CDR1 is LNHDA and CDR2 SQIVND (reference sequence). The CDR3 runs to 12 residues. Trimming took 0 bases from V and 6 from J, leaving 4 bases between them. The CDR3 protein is CASSIDSDTQYF. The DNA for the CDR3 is TGTGCCAGTAGTATAGATTCGGATACGCAGTATTTT.

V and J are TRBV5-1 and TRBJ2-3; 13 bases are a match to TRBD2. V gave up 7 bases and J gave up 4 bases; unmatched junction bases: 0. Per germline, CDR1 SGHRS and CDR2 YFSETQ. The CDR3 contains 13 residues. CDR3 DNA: TGCGCCAGCGGACTAGCGGGAGCAGATACGCAGTATTTT. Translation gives CASGLAGADTQYF.

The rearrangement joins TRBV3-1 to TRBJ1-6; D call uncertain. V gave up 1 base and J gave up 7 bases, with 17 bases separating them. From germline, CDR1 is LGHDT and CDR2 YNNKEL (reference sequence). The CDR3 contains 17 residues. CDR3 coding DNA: TGTGCCAGCAGCCAAGTATATCCGACAACCTCGAATTCACCCCTCCACTTT. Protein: CASSQVYPTTSNSPLHF.

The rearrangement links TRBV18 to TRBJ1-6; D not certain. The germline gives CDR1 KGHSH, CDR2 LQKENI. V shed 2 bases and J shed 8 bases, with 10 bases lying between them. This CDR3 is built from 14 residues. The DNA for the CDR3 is TGTGCCAGCTCACCATATGGTTTAGATTCACCCCTCCACTTT. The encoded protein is CASSPYGLDSPLHF.

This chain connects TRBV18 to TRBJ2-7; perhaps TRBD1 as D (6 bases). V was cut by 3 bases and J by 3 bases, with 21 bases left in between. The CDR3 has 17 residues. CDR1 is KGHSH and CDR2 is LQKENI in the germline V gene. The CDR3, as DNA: TGTGCCAGCTCACCGGCAGGGGCGAAGAGAATTGTCTACGAGCAGTACTTC. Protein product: CASSPAGAKRIVYEQYF.

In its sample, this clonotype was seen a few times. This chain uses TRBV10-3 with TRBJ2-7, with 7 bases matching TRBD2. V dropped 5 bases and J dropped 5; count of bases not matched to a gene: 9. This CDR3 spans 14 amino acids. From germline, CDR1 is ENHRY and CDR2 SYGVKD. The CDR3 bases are TGTGCCATCAGTAGAGGGGAGGGGAGAGACGAGCAGTACTTC. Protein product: CAISRGEGRDEQYF.

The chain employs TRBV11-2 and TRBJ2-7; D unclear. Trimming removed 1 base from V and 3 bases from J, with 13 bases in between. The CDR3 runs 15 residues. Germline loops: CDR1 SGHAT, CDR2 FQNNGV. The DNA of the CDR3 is TGTGCCAGCAGCTTAGCCGGATTCACACTCTACGAGCAGTACTTC. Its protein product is CASSLAGFTLYEQYF.

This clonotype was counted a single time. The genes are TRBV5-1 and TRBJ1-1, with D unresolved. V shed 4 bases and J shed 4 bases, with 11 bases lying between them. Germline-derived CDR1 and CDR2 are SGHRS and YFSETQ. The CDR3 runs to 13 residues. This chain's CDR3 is CASSPPGGTEAFF. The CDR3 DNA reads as TGCGCCAGCAGCCCTCCGGGAGGCACTGAAGCTTTCTTT.

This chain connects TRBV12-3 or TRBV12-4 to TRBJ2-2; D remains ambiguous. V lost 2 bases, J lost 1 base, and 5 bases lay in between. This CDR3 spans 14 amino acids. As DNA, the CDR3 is TGTGCCAGCAGTTTATCGGTGAACACCGGGGAGCTGTTTTTT. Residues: CASSLSVNTGELFF.

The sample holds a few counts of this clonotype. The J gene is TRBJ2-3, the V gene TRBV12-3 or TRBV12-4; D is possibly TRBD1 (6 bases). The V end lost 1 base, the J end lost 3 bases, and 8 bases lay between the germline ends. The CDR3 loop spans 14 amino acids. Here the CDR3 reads CASSLGGGTDTQYF. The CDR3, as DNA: TGTGCCAGCAGTTTAGGAGGGGGAACAGATACGCAGTATTTT.

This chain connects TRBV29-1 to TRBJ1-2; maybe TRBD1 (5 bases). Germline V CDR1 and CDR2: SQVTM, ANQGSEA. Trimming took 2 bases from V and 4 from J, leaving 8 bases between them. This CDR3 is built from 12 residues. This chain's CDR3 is CSVERGLYGYTF. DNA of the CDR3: TGCAGCGTTGAAAGGGGACTCTATGGCTACACCTTC.

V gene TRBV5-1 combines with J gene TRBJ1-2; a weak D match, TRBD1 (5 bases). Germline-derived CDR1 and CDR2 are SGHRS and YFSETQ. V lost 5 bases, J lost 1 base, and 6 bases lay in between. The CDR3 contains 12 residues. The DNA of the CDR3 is TGCGCCAGCAGGGGGGTTAACTATGGCTACACCTTC. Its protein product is CASRGVNYGYTF.

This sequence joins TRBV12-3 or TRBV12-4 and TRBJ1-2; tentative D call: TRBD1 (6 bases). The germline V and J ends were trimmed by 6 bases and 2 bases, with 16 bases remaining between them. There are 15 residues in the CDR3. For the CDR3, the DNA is TGTGCCAGCAGACAGGGATGGGGACGAAACTATGGCTACACCTTC. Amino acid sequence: CASRQGWGRNYGYTF.

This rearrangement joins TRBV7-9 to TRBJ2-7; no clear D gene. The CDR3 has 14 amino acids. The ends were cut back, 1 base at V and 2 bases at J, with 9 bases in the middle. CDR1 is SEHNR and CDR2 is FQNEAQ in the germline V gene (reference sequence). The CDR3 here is CASSLGTVAYEQYF. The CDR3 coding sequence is TGTGCCAGCAGCTTAGGGACGGTTGCCTACGAGCAGTACTTC. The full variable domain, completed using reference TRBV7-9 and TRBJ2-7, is DTGVSQNPRHKITKRGQNVTFRCDPISEHNRLYWYRQTLGQGPEFLTYFQNEAQLEKSRLLSDRFSAERPKGSFSTLEIQRTEQGDSAMYLCASSLGTVAYEQYFGPGTRLTVT.

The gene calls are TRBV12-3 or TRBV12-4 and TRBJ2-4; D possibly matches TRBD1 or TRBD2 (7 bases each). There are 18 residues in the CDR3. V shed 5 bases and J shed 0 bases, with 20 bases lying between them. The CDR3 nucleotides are TGTGCCAGCAGTCGGAGGGGACCAGGGGGGGTAGCCAAAAACATTCAGTACTTC. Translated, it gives CASSRRGPGGVAKNIQYF.